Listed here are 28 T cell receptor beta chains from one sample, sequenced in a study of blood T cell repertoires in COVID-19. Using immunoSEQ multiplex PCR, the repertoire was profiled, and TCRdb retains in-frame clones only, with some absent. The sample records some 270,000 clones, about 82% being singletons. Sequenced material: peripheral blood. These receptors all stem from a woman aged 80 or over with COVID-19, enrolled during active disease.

CDR3 sequence: CASSLAPVAVGGEAFF. CDR3 sequence (DNA): TGTGCCAGCAGCTTAGCGCCGGTAGCGGTGGGGGGAGAAGCTTTCTTT. V is TRBV7-9 and J is TRBJ1-1; D possibly corresponds to TRBD1 (5 bases). Trimming removed 0 bases from V and 8 bases from J, with 19 bases in between. This CDR3 is built from 16 residues. CDR1 and CDR2 from the germline V gene are SEHNR and FQNEAQ (reference sequence).

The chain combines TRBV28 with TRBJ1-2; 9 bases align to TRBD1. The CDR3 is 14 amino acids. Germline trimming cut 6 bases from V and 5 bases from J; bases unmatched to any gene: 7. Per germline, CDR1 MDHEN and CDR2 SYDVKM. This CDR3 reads CASRGTGNRYGYTF. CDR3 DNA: TGTGCCAGCAGAGGGACAGGGAATAGGTATGGCTACACCTTC.

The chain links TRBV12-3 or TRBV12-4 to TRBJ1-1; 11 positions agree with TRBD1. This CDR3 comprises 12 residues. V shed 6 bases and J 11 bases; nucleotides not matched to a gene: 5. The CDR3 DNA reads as TGTGCCAGCAGCGGGACAGGGGGTCGGGCTTTCTTT. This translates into CASSGTGGRAFF.

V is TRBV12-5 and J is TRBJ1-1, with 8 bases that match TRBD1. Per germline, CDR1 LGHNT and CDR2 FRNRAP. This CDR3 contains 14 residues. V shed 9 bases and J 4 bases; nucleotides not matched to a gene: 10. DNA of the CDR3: TGTGCTAGCACGACAGGGGTAGTAGGCACTGAAGCTTTCTTT. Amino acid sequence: CASTTGVVGTEAFF.

Here the CDR3 DNA reads TGTGCCAGCAGCTTGACTAGCGGGGGGGAAGAGACCCAGTACTTC. Its protein is CASSLTSGGEETQYF. The chain is built from TRBV5-4 and TRBJ2-5; 13 positions agree with TRBD2. From germline, CDR1 is SGHNT and CDR2 YYREEE (reference sequence). This CDR3 region has 15 residues. V was clipped by 1 base and J by 3 bases; unmatched bases: 0.

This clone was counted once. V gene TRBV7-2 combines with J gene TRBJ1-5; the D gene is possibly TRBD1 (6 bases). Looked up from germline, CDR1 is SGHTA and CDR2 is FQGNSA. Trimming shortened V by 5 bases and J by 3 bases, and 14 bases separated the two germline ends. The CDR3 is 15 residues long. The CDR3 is CASSTTGTHNQPQHF. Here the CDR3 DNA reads TGTGCCAGCAGCACAACCGGGACACACAATCAGCCCCAGCATTTT.

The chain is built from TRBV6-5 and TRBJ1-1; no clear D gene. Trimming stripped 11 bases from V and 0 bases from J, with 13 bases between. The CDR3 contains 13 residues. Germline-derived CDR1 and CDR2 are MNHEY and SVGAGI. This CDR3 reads CAVSGNLNTEAFF. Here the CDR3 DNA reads TGTGCCGTATCCGGGAACCTGAACACTGAAGCTTTCTTT.

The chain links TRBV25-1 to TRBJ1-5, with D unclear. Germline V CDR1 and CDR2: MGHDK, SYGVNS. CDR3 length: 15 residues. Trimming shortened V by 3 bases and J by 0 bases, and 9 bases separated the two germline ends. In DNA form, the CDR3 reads TGTGCCAGCAGTGAGGGCAGATATAGCAATCAGCCCCAGCATTTT. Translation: CASSEGRYSNQPQHF.

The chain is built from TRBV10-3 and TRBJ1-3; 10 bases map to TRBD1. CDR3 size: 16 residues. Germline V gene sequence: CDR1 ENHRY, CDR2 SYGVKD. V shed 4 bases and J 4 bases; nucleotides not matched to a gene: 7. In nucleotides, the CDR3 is TGTGCCATCAGTGGCGGGACAGGGGTTGCAGGAAACACCATATATTTT. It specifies CAISGGTGVAGNTIYF.

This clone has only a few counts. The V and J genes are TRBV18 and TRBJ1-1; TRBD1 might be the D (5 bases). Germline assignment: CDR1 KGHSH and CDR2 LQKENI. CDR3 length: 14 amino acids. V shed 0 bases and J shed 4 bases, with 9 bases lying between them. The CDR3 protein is CASSPPGTTTEAFF. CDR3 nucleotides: TGTGCCAGCTCACCACCGGGGACTACCACTGAAGCTTTCTTT.

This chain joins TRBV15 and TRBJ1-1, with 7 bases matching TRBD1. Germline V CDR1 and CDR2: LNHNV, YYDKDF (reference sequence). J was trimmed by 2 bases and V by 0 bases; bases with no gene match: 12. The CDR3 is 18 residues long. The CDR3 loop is CATSRDKGPGGQNTEAFF. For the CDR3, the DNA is TGTGCCACCAGCAGAGATAAAGGGCCAGGGGGGCAAAACACTGAAGCTTTCTTT.

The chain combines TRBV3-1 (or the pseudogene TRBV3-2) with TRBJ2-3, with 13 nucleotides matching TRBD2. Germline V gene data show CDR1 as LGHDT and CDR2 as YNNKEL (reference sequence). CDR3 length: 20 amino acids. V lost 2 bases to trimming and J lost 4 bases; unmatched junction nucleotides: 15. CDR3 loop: CASSQHTSGGAHVAADTQYF. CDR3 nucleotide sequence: TGTGCCAGCAGCCAACATACTAGCGGGGGGGCCCACGTCGCCGCAGATACGCAGTATTTT.

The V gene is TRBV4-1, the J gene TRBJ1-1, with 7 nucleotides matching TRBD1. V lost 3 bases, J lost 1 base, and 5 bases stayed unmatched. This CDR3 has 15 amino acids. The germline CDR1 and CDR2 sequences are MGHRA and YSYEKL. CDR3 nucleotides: TGCGCCAGCAGCCAGGAAGACAGGGAGAACACTGAAGCTTTCTTT. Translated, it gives CASSQEDRENTEAFF.

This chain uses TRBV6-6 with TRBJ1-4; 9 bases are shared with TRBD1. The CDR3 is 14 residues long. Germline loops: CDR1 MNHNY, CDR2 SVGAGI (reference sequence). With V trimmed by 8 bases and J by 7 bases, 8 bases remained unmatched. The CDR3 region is CASYGGQGSEKLFF. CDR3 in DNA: TGTGCCAGCTATGGGGGACAGGGCAGTGAAAAACTGTTTTTT.

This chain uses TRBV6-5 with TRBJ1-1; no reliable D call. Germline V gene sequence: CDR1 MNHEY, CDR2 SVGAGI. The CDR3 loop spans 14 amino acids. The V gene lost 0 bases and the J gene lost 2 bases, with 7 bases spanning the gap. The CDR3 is CASSYSERNTEAFF. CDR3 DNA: TGTGCCAGCAGTTACTCGGAGAGAAACACTGAAGCTTTCTTT.

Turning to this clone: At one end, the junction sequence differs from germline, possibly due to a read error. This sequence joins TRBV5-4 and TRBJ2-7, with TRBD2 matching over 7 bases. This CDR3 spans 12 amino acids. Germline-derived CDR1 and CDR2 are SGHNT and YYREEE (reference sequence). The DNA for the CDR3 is TGTGCCAGCAGCCCGGCCGCGGGGGAGAGGAACTTC. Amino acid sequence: CASSPAAGERNF.

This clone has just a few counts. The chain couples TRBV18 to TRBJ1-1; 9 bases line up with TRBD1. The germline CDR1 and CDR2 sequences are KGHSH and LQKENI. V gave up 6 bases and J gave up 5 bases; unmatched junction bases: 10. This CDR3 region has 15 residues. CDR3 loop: CASSSIGTGRTEAFF. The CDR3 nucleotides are TGTGCCAGCTCCTCGATAGGGACAGGGAGGACTGAAGCTTTCTTT. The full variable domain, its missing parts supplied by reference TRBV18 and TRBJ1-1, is NAGVMQNPRHLVRRRGQEARLRCSPMKGHSHVYWYRQLPEEGLKFMVYLQKENIIDESGMPKERFSAEFPKEGPSILRIQQVVRGDSAAYFCASSSIGTGRTEAFFGQGTRLTVV.

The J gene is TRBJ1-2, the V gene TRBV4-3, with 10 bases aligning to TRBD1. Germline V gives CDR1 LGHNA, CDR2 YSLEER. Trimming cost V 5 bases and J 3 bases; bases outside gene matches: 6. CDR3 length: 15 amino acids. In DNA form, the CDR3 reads TGCGCCAGCAGCAAACCCGGGACAGGGGACTATGGCTACACCTTC. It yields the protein CASSKPGTGDYGYTF.

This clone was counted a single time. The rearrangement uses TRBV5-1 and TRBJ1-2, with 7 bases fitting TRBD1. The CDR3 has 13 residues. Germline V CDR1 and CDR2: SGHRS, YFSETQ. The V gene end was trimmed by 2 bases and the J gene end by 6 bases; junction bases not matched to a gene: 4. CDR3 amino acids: CASSFDRVNGYTF. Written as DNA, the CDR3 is TGCGCCAGCAGCTTTGACAGGGTCAATGGCTACACCTTC.

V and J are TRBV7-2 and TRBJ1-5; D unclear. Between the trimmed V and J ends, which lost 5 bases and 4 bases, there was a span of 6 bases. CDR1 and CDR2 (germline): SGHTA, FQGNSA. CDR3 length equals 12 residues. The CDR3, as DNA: TGTGCCAGCAGCCCGACTAATCAGCCCCAGCATTTT. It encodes CASSPTNQPQHF.

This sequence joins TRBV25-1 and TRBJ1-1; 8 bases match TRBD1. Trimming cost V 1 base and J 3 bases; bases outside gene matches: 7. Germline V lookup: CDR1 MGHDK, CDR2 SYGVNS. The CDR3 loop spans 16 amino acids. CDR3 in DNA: TGTGCCAGCAGTGAATCTGCAGGGGGCGGGGACACTGAAGCTTTCTTT. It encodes CASSESAGGGDTEAFF.

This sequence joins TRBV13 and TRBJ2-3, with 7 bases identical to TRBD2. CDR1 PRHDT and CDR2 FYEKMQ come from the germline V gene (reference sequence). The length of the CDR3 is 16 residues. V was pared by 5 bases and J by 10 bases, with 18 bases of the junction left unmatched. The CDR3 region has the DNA TGTGCCAGCAGCCCACCTCGTGCGGGGGACCATGGGCCGCAGTATTTT. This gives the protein CASSPPRAGDHGPQYF.

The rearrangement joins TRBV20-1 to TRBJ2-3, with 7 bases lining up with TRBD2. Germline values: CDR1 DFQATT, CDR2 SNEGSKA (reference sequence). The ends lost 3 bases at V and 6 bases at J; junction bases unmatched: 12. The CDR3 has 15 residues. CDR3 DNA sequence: TGCAGTGCTAGTCAAGGACTAGGGATGCCCGATACGCAGTATTTT. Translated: CSASQGLGMPDTQYF.

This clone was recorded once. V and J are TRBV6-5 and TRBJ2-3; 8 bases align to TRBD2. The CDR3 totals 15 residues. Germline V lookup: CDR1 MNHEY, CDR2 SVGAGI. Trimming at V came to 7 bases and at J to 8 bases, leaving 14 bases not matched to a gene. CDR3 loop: CASNPFSTGGRTQYF. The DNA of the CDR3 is TGTGCCAGCAACCCATTTAGTACGGGGGGGCGTACGCAGTATTTT.

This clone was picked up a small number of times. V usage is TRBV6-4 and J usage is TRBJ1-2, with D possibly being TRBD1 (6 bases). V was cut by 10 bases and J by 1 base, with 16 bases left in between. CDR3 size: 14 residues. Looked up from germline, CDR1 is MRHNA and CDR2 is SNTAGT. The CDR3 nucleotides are TGTGCCACCGACCCGCCACAGGGTAACTATGGCTACACCTTC. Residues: CATDPPQGNYGYTF.

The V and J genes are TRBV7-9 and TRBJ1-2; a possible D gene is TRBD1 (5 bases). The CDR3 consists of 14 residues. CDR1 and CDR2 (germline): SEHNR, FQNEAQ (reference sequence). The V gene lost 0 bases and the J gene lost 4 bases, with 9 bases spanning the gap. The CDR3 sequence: CASSLADISYGYTF. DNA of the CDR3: TGTGCCAGCAGCTTAGCGGACATAAGCTATGGCTACACCTTC.

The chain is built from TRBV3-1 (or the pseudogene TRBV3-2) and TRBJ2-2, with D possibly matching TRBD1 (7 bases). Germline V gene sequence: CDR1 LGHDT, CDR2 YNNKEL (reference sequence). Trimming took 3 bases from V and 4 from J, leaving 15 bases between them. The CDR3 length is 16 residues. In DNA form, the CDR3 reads TGTGCCAGCAGCCAGAGGGCAGGGGGGACCACCGGGGAGCTGTTTTTT. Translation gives CASSQRAGGTTGELFF.

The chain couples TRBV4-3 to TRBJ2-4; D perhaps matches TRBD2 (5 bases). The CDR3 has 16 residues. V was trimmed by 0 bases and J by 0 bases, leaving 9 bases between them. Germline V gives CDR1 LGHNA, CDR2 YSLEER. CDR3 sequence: CASSQELGLAKNIQYF. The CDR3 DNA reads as TGCGCCAGCAGCCAAGAACTAGGGCTAGCCAAAAACATTCAGTACTTC.